One sample yielded the 6 T cell receptor beta chains listed below, sequenced in a study of blood T cell repertoires in COVID-19. Clones were read by immunoSEQ multiplex PCR, and TCRdb kept only the in-frame ones, dropping some. The sample carries about 280,000 clones, roughly 85% recorded once. The specimen sequenced was PBMCs or T cells enriched from blood (not recorded which). These receptors were taken from a woman between 50 and 59 years old who had recovered from COVID-19.

CDR3 residues: CASSRGGDSPLHF. The DNA of the CDR3 is TGTGCCAGCAGCAGAGGGGGAGATTCACCCCTCCACTTT. The chain recombines TRBV11-3 with TRBJ1-6; possibly TRBD1 for D (6 bases). Germline values: CDR1 SGHNT, CDR2 YENEEA. Trimming shortened V by 5 bases and J by 8 bases, and 10 bases separated the two germline ends. The CDR3 covers 13 residues.

The chain links TRBV25-1 to TRBJ2-1; D gene ambiguous. CDR3 length equals 13 residues. The germline CDR1 and CDR2 sequences are MGHDK and SYGVNS. V gave up 7 bases and J gave up 4 bases, with 11 bases separating them. DNA of the CDR3: TGTGCCAGCACACGAGAAGCATACAATGAGCAGTTCTTC. This codes for CASTREAYNEQFF.

J is TRBJ1-2 and V is TRBV5-1; 10 bases map to TRBD1. In germline, CDR1 is SGHRS, CDR2 YFSETQ. This CDR3 is built from 16 residues. V was clipped by 1 base and J by 8 bases; unmatched bases: 11. The CDR3 coding sequence is TGCGCCAGCAGCTTGCTCACCGGGACAGGGGACGGCGGCTACACCTTC. Protein: CASSLLTGTGDGGYTF.

As regards this clone: The sample contains more than one DNA sequence encoding this CDR3. The rearrangement uses TRBV19 and TRBJ1-4, with TRBD1 matching 11 bases. The length of the CDR3 is 14 residues. With 6 bases clipped from V and 6 bases from J, the junction kept 3 bases outside the gene matches. Germline CDR1 reads LNHDA; CDR2 reads SQIVND (reference sequence). Here the CDR3 reads CASRDRGRDEKLFF. The CDR3 DNA reads TGTGCCAGTAGGGACAGGGGGCGCGATGAAAAACTGTTTTTT.

V gene TRBV4-1 combines with J gene TRBJ2-1, with 7 bases fitting TRBD2. The CDR3 sequence is 16 residues long. The germline CDR1 and CDR2 sequences are MGHRA and YSYEKL. V dropped 2 bases and J dropped 4; count of bases not matched to a gene: 8. CDR3 region: CASSQRYSGVYNEQFF. In DNA form, the CDR3 reads TGCGCCAGCAGCCAAAGATACAGCGGGGTATACAATGAGCAGTTCTTC.

This chain uses TRBV28 with TRBJ1-2, with D possibly being TRBD1 (6 bases). Germline V CDR1 and CDR2: MDHEN, SYDVKM. Trimming shortened V by 7 bases and J by 0 bases, and 12 bases separated the two germline ends. The CDR3 is 14 residues long. This CDR3 is CASTTSGANYGYTF. CDR3 DNA: TGTGCCAGCACTACCTCAGGGGCTAACTATGGCTACACCTTC.